This paragraph reports one TCR beta chain. Its antigen is as yet unknown. The sample comes from a study of cytomegalovirus exposure and HLA in healthy donors. Germline-derived CDR1 and CDR2 are SQVTM and ANQGSEA. This CDR3 has 11 residues. With V trimmed by 2 bases and J by 8 bases, 2 bases remained unmatched. Findings of the study overall: With high specificity and sensitivity, the classifier reportedly diagnosed cytomegalovirus status. Some TCR beta chains (approximately 180 of them) were listed as cytomegalovirus-associated.

This table comes from immunoSEQ multiplex PCR, and its TCRdb copy is limited to in-frame clones, with some not included. Altogether about 220,000 clones are present, about 89% being singletons, with the ten largest covering around 1.1%. The donors were part of the approximately 130-subject validation cohort, which stood apart from the roughly 730-subject first cohort. This chain uses TRBV29-1 with TRBJ1-1, with 7 nucleotides matching TRBD1. Sequenced input: PBMCs. This receptor was obtained from a woman between 18 and 30 years old in good health and CMV-seronegative. The CDR3 spells CSVERGREAFF. CDR3 DNA: TGCAGCGTTGAAAGGGGGCGCGAAGCTTTCTTT.